This TCR beta chain stems from a study of control samples from healthy donors and cancer patients. Profiling relied on immunoSEQ multiplex PCR, and the TCRdb table lists in-frame clones only, not all of them. This table holds some 48,000 clones, roughly 93% found once. Germline loops: CDR1 MNHEY, CDR2 SMNVEV (reference sequence). Trimming took 7 bases from V and 0 from J, leaving 7 bases between them. The CDR3 runs to 13 residues. The receptor comes from a woman aged 45 to 65 with head and neck cancer. The material sequenced was PBMCs. The chain employs TRBV27 and TRBJ2-1; D perhaps matches TRBD2 (5 bases). CDR3 residues: CASTEGSYNEQFF. CDR3 DNA: TGTGCCAGCACAGAGGGCTCCTACAATGAGCAGTTCTTC.